This TCR beta chain was retrieved from a study of HIV-infected patients and healthy controls. This clonotype has only a few counts. Germline V lookup: CDR1 DFQATT, CDR2 SNEGSKA (reference sequence). V shed 2 bases and J shed 4 bases, with 25 bases lying between them. This CDR3 is 18 amino acids long. In TCRdb, the 5' RACE reads were re-called with MiXCR into one record per CDR3 protein. Of some 67,000 distinct CDR3 sequences listed, about 17% are singletons. This sequence joins TRBV20-1 and TRBJ2-3, with D possibly matching TRBD2 (5 bases). Sequencing was carried out using CD4+ T cells from blood. This receptor was identified in a human donor in good health. The CDR3 protein is CSARTPQAWRGSSDTQYF. CDR3 coding DNA: TGCAGTGCTAGAACCCCCCAGGCGTGGCGCGGGTCCTCAGATACGCAGTATTTT.